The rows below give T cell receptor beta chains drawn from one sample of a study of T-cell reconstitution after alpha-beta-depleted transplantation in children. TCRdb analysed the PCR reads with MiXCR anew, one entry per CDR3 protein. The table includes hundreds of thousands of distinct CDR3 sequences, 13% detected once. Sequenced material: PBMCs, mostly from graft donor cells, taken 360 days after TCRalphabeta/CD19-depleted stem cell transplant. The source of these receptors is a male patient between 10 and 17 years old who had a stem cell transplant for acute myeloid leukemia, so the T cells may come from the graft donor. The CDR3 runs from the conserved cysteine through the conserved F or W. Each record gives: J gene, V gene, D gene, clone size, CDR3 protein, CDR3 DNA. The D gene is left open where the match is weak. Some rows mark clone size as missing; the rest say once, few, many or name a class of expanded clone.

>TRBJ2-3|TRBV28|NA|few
CASSQPLGAADTQYF
TGTGCCAGCAGCCAACCTCTAGGAGCCGCTGATACGCAGTATTTT
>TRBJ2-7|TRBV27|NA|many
CASSLSPQVAYEQYF
TGTGCCAGCAGTTTATCGCCGCAGGTGGCCTACGAGCAGTACTTC
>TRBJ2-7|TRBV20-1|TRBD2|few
CSANLAGSYEQYF
TGCAGTGCTAACCTAGCGGGCAGCTACGAGCAGTACTTC
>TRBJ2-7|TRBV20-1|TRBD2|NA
CSARGRTSGTPYEQYF
TGCAGTGCTCGAGGCCGGACTAGCGGGACCCCCTACGAGCAGTACTTC
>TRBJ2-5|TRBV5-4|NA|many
CASPAGQSFQETQYF
TGTGCCAGCCCTGCGGGGCAGAGCTTTCAAGAGACCCAGTACTTC
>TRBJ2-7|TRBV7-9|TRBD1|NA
CASSHRQGSNEQYF
TGTGCCAGCAGCCACCGACAGGGATCGAACGAGCAGTACTTC
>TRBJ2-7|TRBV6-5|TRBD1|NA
CASSSPGQAYEQYF
TGTGCCAGCAGTTCGCCGGGACAGGCCTACGAGCAGTACTTC
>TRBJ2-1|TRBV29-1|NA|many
CSVPEVSYNEQFF
TGCAGCGTTCCGGAGGTCTCCTACAATGAGCAGTTCTTC
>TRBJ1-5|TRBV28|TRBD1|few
CASSSGGKGARQPQHF
TGTGCCAGCAGTTCCGGGGGAAAGGGGGCTAGACAGCCCCAGCATTTT
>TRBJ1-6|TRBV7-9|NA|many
CASSLMQGKGNAPLHF
TGTGCCAGCAGCTTAATGCAGGGGAAGGGGAATGCACCCCTCCACTTT
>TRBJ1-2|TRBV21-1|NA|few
CASSKAGALYTF
TGTGCCAGCAGCAAAGCGGGGGCACTCTACACCTTC
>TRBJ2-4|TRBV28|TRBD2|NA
CASSPGTSSQNIQYF
TGTGCCAGCAGTCCTGGGACTAGCTCCCAAAACATTCAGTACTTC
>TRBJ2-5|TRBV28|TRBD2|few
CASSSGETSGVQETQYF
TGTGCCAGCAGTTCCGGAGAGACTAGCGGGGTGCAAGAGACCCAGTACTTC
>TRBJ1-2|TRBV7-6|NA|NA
CASSLPITGLYGYTF
TGTGCCAGCAGCTTGCCCATTACAGGGCTCTATGGCTACACCTTC
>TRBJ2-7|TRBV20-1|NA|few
CSAYKSGGEQYF
TGCAGTGCTTACAAGAGTGGGGGCGAGCAGTACTTC
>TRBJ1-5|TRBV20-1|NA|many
CSAKFGQPQHF
TGCAGTGCTAAATTTGGTCAGCCCCAGCATTTT
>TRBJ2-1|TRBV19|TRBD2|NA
CASSTLLAGGRSYNEQFF
TGTGCCAGTAGTACCCTACTAGCGGGAGGAAGGTCCTACAATGAGCAGTTCTTC
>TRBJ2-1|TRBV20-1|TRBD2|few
CSGGTSGTPYNEQFF
TGCAGTGGCGGGACTAGCGGAACACCCTACAATGAGCAGTTCTTC
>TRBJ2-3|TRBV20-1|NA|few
CSARDAVTDTQYF
TGCAGTGCTAGAGATGCAGTGACAGATACGCAGTATTTT
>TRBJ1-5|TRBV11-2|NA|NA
CASSLGAGGFGYSNQPQHF
TGTGCCAGCAGCTTAGGGGCAGGAGGGTTCGGCTATAGCAATCAGCCCCAGCATTTT
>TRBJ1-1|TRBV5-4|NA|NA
CASSLVPAMNTEAFF
TGTGCCAGCAGCTTGGTCCCGGCGATGAACACTGAAGCTTTCTTT
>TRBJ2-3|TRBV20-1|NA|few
CSARGPHLTSDTQYF
TGCAGTGCTAGGGGACCGCACTTGACCTCAGATACGCAGTATTTT
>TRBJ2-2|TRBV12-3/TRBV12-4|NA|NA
CASSFHGGNTGELFF
TGTGCCAGCAGTTTCCACGGGGGGAACACCGGGGAGCTGTTTTTT
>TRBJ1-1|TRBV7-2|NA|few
CASSLAGTMNTEAFF
TGTGCCAGCAGCTTAGCCGGGACAATGAACACTGAAGCTTTCTTT
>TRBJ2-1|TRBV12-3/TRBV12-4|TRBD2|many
CASSRRVLAGGDNEQFF
TGTGCCAGCAGTCGTAGGGTACTAGCGGGAGGTGACAATGAGCAGTTCTTC
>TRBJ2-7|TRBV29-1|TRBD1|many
CSVERQGAYEQYF
TGCAGCGTTGAGCGGCAGGGGGCTTACGAGCAGTACTTC
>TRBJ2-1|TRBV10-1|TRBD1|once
CASSVGRGLNEQFF
TGCGCCAGCAGTGTGGGCAGGGGGCTCAATGAGCAGTTCTTC
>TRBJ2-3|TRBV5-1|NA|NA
CASSLGLVNTDTQYF
TGCGCCAGCAGCTTGGGACTAGTCAACACAGATACGCAGTATTTT
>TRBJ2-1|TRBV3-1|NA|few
CASSHSSGTPPGNEQFF
TGTGCCAGCAGCCACAGTTCCGGGACCCCCCCTGGCAATGAGCAGTTCTTC
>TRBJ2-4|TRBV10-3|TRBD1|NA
CAISEGTVAIQYF
TGTGCCATCAGTGAGGGGACAGTGGCCATTCAGTACTTC
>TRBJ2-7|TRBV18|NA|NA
CASSPGAPEEQYF
TGTGCCAGCTCTCCAGGGGCTCCGGAAGAGCAGTACTTC
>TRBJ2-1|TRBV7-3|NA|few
CASSLRPHNEQFF
TGTGCCAGCAGCCTTAGACCCCACAATGAGCAGTTCTTC
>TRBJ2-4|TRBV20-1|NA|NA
CSAAPNLALAKNIQYF
TGCAGTGCTGCCCCTAACCTAGCGCTAGCCAAAAACATTCAGTACTTC
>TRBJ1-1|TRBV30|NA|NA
CAWKGPGDPFF
TGTGCCTGGAAGGGGCCCGGCGATCCTTTCTTT
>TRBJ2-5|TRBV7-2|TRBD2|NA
CASSLLPRPLAGEHLYQETQYF
TGTGCCAGCAGCTTACTCCCGCGACCCCTAGCGGGAGAACATTTGTACCAAGAGACCCAGTACTTC
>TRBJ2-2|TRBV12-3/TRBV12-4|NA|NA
CASSLTGWTGELFF
TGTGCCAGCAGTTTGACCGGGTGGACCGGGGAGCTGTTTTTT
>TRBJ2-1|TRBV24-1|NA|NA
CATSDLPGANEQFF
TGTGCCACCAGTGACCTACCAGGGGCCAATGAGCAGTTCTTC
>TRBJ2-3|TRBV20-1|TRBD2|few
CSARGLAGVRKFADTQYF
TGCAGTGCTAGAGGACTAGCGGGAGTGAGAAAGTTCGCAGATACGCAGTATTTT
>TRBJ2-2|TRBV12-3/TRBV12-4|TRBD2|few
CASGLAGLGELFF
TGTGCCAGCGGACTAGCGGGCCTCGGGGAGCTGTTTTTT
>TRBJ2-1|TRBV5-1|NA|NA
CASSASTLSSSYNEQFF
TGCGCCAGCAGCGCGTCAACCCTCTCTAGCTCCTACAATGAGCAGTTCTTC
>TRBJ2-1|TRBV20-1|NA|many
CSAAWAGRGIYNEQFF
TGCAGTGCTGCGTGGGCGGGACGGGGGATCTACAATGAGCAGTTCTTC
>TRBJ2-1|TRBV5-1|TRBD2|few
CASSLRSLAGSYNEQFF
TGCGCCAGCAGCCTCCGGAGCCTAGCGGGGTCCTACAATGAGCAGTTCTTC
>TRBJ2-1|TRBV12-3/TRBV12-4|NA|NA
CASSVDAYNEQFF
TGTGCCAGCAGCGTCGATGCTTACAATGAGCAGTTCTTC
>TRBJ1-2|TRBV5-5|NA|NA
CASSSVGPVYGYTF
TGTGCCAGCAGCTCGGTAGGACCGGTCTATGGCTACACCTTC
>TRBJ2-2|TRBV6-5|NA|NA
CASSYVYGSGTGELFF
TGTGCCAGCAGTTACGTTTACGGGAGCGGGACCGGGGAGCTGTTTTTT
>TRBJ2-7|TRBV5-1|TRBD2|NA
CASTPLGGAGDEQYF
TGCGCCAGCACCCCCCTTGGAGGGGCGGGAGACGAGCAGTACTTC
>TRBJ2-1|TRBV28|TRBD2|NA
CASSLRLAGLPYNEQFF
TGTGCCAGCAGTTTACGGCTAGCGGGGCTCCCCTACAATGAGCAGTTCTTC
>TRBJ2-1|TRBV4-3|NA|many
CASSHTGTGRLANEQFF
TGCGCCAGCAGCCATACAGGGACAGGTCGACTAGCGAATGAGCAGTTCTTC
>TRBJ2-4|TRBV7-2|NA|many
CASSLAVLGNIQYF
TGTGCCAGCAGCTTAGCGGTGTTAGGTAACATTCAGTACTTC
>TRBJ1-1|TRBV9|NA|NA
CASSVGYGTTDTEAFF
TGTGCCAGCAGCGTAGGCTATGGGACAACTGACACTGAAGCTTTCTTT
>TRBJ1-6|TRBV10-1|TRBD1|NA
CASSESGQGNSPHHF
TGCGCCAGCAGTGAGTCGGGACAGGGGAATTCACCCCACCACTTT
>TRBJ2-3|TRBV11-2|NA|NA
CASSGGLGLAVTDTQYF
TGTGCCAGCAGCGGGGGGCTAGGGCTAGCGGTCACAGATACGCAGTATTTT
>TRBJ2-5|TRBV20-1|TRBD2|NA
CSARILAGPQETQYF
TGCAGTGCTAGGATTCTAGCGGGCCCACAAGAGACCCAGTACTTC
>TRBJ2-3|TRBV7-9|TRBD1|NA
CASSKPDRGFGTDTQYF
TGTGCCAGCAGCAAACCGGACAGGGGGTTTGGGACAGATACGCAGTATTTT
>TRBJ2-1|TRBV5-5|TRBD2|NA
CASSQIQGLAYNEQFF
TGTGCCAGCAGCCAGATACAGGGACTAGCGTACAATGAGCAGTTCTTC
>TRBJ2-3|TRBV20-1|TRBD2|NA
CSAAAGGTDTQYF
TGCAGTGCCGCAGCGGGAGGCACAGATACGCAGTATTTT
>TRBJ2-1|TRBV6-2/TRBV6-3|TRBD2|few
CASSSPTGLAGGGGSYNEQFF
TGTGCCAGCAGCTCTCCTACGGGACTAGCGGGAGGTGGGGGCTCCTACAATGAGCAGTTCTTC
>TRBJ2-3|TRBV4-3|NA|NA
CASSQEGTPDTQYF
TGCGCCAGCAGCCAAGAAGGGACCCCAGATACGCAGTATTTT
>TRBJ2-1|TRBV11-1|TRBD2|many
CASSRRLAAINEQFF
TGTGCCAGCAGCCGACGACTAGCGGCGATCAATGAGCAGTTCTTC